The TCR beta chain described here comes from a study of CXCR3-negative and CXCR3-positive naive CD8 T cells. General observations from the study: The study found comparably high diversity in both naive subsets and much lower diversity in memory CD8+ cells. Within a donor, both naive subsets shared TRBV-TRBJ usage, unlike memory cells. More hydrophobic TRB CDR3s occurred in CXCR3-positive than in CXCR3-negative naive cells.

With UMI labels, 5' RACE was used to prepare the TRB cDNA libraries. TCRdb re-called the 5' RACE reads and catalogs CDR3 proteins one per entry, DNA excluded. Here the sample table reports several thousand distinct CDR3 sequences. Sorts that each held over 250,000 cells were run in triplicate for every CD8+ T cell subset. Those CD8+ T cells considered naive were CD45RO-CCR7+CD27+CD95-. This CDR3 has 14 amino acids. Germline assignment: CDR1 LGHDT and CDR2 YNNKEL (reference sequence). This clonotype is classed as medium-sized by frequency. Its antigen is undetermined. The clonotype comes from a human donor in good health. Some clones in this sample may be carry-over from other donors' samples. This chain connects TRBV3-1 to TRBJ2-2; the TCRdb D gene call, TRBD1, has no DNA to confirm it. Sequenced: naive CXCR3+ CD8+ T cells from blood. The sample's subset: CD45RO-CCR7+CD27+CD95- naive CD8+ T cells expressing CXCR3 (TNR3+). CDR3: CASSPGTGTGELFF.